Following are 27 T cell receptor beta chains from one sample sequenced in a study of T cell responses to AZD1222 COVID-19 vaccine (dated by TCRdb to the early 2020s). Libraries were constructed by the immunoSEQ multiplex PCR assay. Imported from immuneACCESS, the table was reduced by TCRdb to in-frame sequences with V and J called. These copies leave out some clones; in studies compared against another copy, an unresolved V gene accounts for under half, and the cause of the remainder is not known. For this sample the table gives more than 95,000 clones, of which around 84% were detected only once. The top ten clonotypes cover roughly a sixth of the sample. Read against the paper, the sample's time point label means: about 28 days (+/-7) after the second vaccine dose. The input for sequencing was peripheral blood, taken 28 days after the second AZD1222 dose. Source of these receptors: an adult who received the AZD1222 COVID-19 vaccine.

The chain employs TRBV19 and TRBJ1-2, with D uncertain. Germline lookup yields CDR1 LNHDA and CDR2 SQIVND (reference sequence). V lost 3 bases, J lost 13 bases, and 18 bases lay in between. CDR3 length equals 13 residues. CDR3 in amino acids: CASSISVDSSATF. The CDR3 DNA sequence: TGTGCCAGTAGTATTTCGGTGGATAGTTCAGCCACCTTC.

This clone is medium-sized within its sample. At the DNA level, this CDR3 is encoded by other sequences in the same sample as well. In DNA, the CDR3 is TGTGCCAGCAGCGTAGGGGGGGGCAATTCACCCCTCCACTTT. Translated, it gives CASSVGGGNSPLHF. The chain is built from TRBV9 and TRBJ1-6; maybe TRBD1 (6 bases). The CDR3 length is 14 residues. Trimming took off 0 bases at V and 7 bases at J, with 8 bases between the two ends. CDR1 SGDLS and CDR2 YYNGEE come from the germline V gene.

Here the CDR3 DNA reads TGTGCCAGCAGCTTAAGACAGGGAGCTGGAAACACCATATATTTT. As protein: CASSLRQGAGNTIYF. The chain joins TRBV11-2 to TRBJ1-3; 7 nucleotides align to TRBD1. The V gene end was trimmed by 2 bases and the J gene end by 2 bases; junction bases not matched to a gene: 3. There are 15 residues in the CDR3. CDR1 is SGHAT, CDR2 FQNNGV, per germline.

This clone appeared a single time. CDR3 nucleotide sequence: TGTGCCAGCAGCTTAGGCGGGAGTCCCTCTGGAAACACCATATATTTT. It yields the protein CASSLGGSPSGNTIYF. This chain joins TRBV7-6 and TRBJ1-3, with D uncertain. This CDR3 has 16 residues. Germline CDR1 SGHVS, CDR2 FNYEAQ. V dropped 1 base and J dropped 0 bases, with 10 bases sitting between them.

CDR3 protein: CSARDYEKLFF. For the CDR3, the DNA is TGCAGTGCTAGAGACTATGAAAAACTGTTTTTT. The chain joins TRBV20-1 to TRBJ1-4; D uncertain. CDR1 is DFQATT and CDR2 is SNEGSKA in the germline V gene (reference sequence). Trimming cost V 0 bases and J 6 bases, with 2 bases left between them. This CDR3 spans 11 amino acids.

V usage is TRBV7-2 and J usage is TRBJ2-7, with D perhaps matching TRBD1 or TRBD2 (5 bases each). The germline V and J ends were trimmed by 3 bases and 4 bases, with 13 bases remaining between them. Germline V lookup: CDR1 SGHTA, CDR2 FQGNSA. CDR3 length equals 14 residues. The CDR3 DNA is TGTGCCAGCAGCTTTTCCGGGACCGAGTACGAGCAGTACTTC. This encodes CASSFSGTEYEQYF.

CDR3 sequence: CICTGTGAHGYTF. CDR3 sequence (DNA): TGCATCTGTACCGGGACAGGGGCCCATGGCTACACCTTC. The chain couples TRBV29-1 to TRBJ1-2; 10 bases agree with TRBD1. The CDR3 totals 13 residues. The germline CDR1 and CDR2 sequences are SQVTM and ANQGSEA.

The chain has TRBV27 and TRBJ2-3, with D tentatively TRBD2 (5 bases). CDR3 length equals 15 residues. With 4 bases removed from V and 2 bases from J, the gap between germline ends came to 13 bases. The V gene's germline CDR1 is MNHEY and CDR2 SMNVEV (reference sequence). CDR3 DNA sequence: TGTGCCAGCAGTTCTGTGTACGGGAACACAGATACGCAGTATTTT. Translation gives CASSSVYGNTDTQYF.

J is TRBJ2-2 and V is TRBV9; D perhaps matches TRBD2 (6 bases). Germline CDR1 and CDR2: SGDLS and YYNGEE. CDR3 length: 15 residues. V gave up 3 bases and J gave up 4 bases, with 13 bases separating them. Here the CDR3 DNA reads TGTGCCAGCAGCGGACAAGCGGGCGTCACCGGGGAGCTGTTTTTT. It is translated as CASSGQAGVTGELFF.

This rearrangement joins TRBV19 to TRBJ2-1, with D perhaps being TRBD1 or TRBD2 (5 bases each). Trimming shortened V by 4 bases and J by 0 bases, and 13 bases separated the two germline ends. There are 16 residues in the CDR3. The germline V gene has CDR1 LNHDA and CDR2 SQIVND (reference sequence). The CDR3 DNA follows: TGTGCCAGTAGTACTGCCCGGGGCCACTCCTACAATGAGCAGTTCTTC. Translating gives CASSTARGHSYNEQFF.

There are a few counts of this clone. The chain joins TRBV7-6 to TRBJ1-1; D not resolved. The germline V and J ends were trimmed by 1 base and 1 base, with 10 bases remaining between them. The germline V gene encodes CDR1 SGHVS and CDR2 FNYEAQ. There are 15 residues in the CDR3. CDR3 in DNA: TGTGCCAGCAGCTTAGGTGGGTGGGGGAACACTGAAGCTTTCTTT. Residues: CASSLGGWGNTEAFF.

This clone showed up just once. This rearrangement joins TRBV7-3 to TRBJ2-3; 9 nucleotides match TRBD1. CDR1 SGHTA and CDR2 FQGTGA come from the germline V gene. The CDR3 loop spans 15 amino acids. The V segment lost 2 bases and the J segment 2 bases; nucleotides outside the gene matches: 2. CDR3 sequence (DNA): TGTGCCAGCAGCTTAGGGACAGGGTACACAGATACGCAGTATTTT. Amino acids: CASSLGTGYTDTQYF.

About this clone: The same CDR3 is also encoded by other DNA sequences in this sample. J is TRBJ2-7 and V is TRBV6-5; D is ambiguous. Germline lookup yields CDR1 MNHEY and CDR2 SVGAGI. The CDR3 sequence is 14 residues long. The V and J ends lost 0 bases and 0 bases respectively, with 6 bases between them. CDR3 sequence (DNA): TGTGCCAGCAGTTACTCCCGTAGCTCCTACGAGCAGTACTTC. This sequence encodes CASSYSRSSYEQYF.

The chain couples TRBV5-1 to TRBJ2-5; 7 bases fit TRBD2. There are 14 residues in the CDR3. The germline gives CDR1 SGHRS, CDR2 YFSETQ. V was pared by 4 bases and J by 2 bases, with 5 bases of the junction left unmatched. The CDR3 protein is CASSPGRGQETQYF. In DNA form, the CDR3 reads TGCGCCAGCAGCCCAGGGAGGGGTCAAGAGACCCAGTACTTC.

The chain is built from TRBV2 and TRBJ2-1, with D perhaps matching TRBD2 (6 bases). Germline assignment: CDR1 SNHLY and CDR2 FYNNEI. With 4 bases removed from V and 6 bases from J, the gap between germline ends came to 13 bases. The CDR3 runs to 14 residues. The CDR3 sequence is CASSVGGSRNEQFF. CDR3 DNA: TGTGCCAGCAGTGTTGGGGGGAGCCGCAATGAGCAGTTCTTC. Variable domain in full (rest from reference TRBV2 and TRBJ2-1): EPEVTQTPSHQVTQMGQEVILRCVPISNHLYFYWYRQILGQKVEFLVSFYNNEISEKSEIFDDQFSVERPDGSNFTLKIRSTKLEDSAMYFCASSVGGSRNEQFFGPGTRLTVL.

The chain recombines TRBV6-2 or TRBV6-3 with TRBJ1-2, with TRBD1 matching 8 bases. CDR3 length: 13 amino acids. The V segment lost 5 bases and the J segment 6 bases; nucleotides outside the gene matches: 5. The germline CDR1 and CDR2 sequences are MNHEY and SVGEGT. In nucleotides, the CDR3 is TGTGCCAGCAGTCTACAGGGGGTCGATGGCTACACCTTC. Protein product: CASSLQGVDGYTF.

J is TRBJ2-5 and V is TRBV6-5, with D hard to call. Trimming left V 6 bases short and J 1 base short, with 3 bases between. Looked up from germline, CDR1 is MNHEY and CDR2 is SVGAGI. The CDR3 loop spans 11 amino acids. In nucleotides, the CDR3 is TGTGCCAGCAGCCGCCAAGAGACCCAGTACTTC. This encodes CASSRQETQYF.

This clone was recorded once. This chain links TRBV19 with TRBJ1-2; a possible D gene is TRBD1 (6 bases). CDR1 and CDR2 from the germline V gene are LNHDA and SQIVND (reference sequence). The CDR3 loop spans 14 amino acids. V was clipped by 5 bases and J by 4 bases, with 14 bases between them. Here the CDR3 reads CASSFANRAYGYTF. As DNA, the CDR3 is TGTGCCAGTAGTTTTGCAAACAGGGCCTATGGCTACACCTTC.

V is TRBV12-3 or TRBV12-4 and J is TRBJ2-7; perhaps TRBD2 as D (6 bases). Trimming shortened V by 3 bases and J by 4 bases, and 7 bases separated the two germline ends. The CDR3 extends over 12 amino acids. CDR3 residues: CASSFGSYEQYF. DNA for the CDR3: TGTGCCAGCAGTTTCGGGAGTTACGAGCAGTACTTC.

The genes are TRBV10-3 and TRBJ2-7; 7 nucleotides agree with TRBD2. Germline V CDR1 and CDR2: ENHRY, SYGVKD. CDR3 length equals 15 residues. The ends lost 4 bases at V and 0 bases at J; junction bases unmatched: 6. CDR3 protein: CAISAGGRASYEQYF. The CDR3 nucleotides read TGTGCCATCAGTGCCGGGGGGAGGGCCTCCTACGAGCAGTACTTC.

The chain combines TRBV7-9 with TRBJ2-7; no definite D call. Germline V gene lookup returns CDR1 SEHNR and CDR2 FQNEAQ (reference sequence). Trimming left V 2 bases short and J 0 bases short, with 11 bases between. This CDR3 has 15 residues. The CDR3 protein is CASSLTITASYEQYF. CDR3 nucleotide sequence: TGTGCCAGCAGCTTAACTATAACAGCCTCCTACGAGCAGTACTTC. The variable domain in full, with the rest retrieved from reference TRBV7-9 and TRBJ2-7, is DTGVSQNPRHKITKRGQNVTFRCDPISEHNRLYWYRQTLGQGPEFLTYFQNEAQLEKSRLLSDRFSAERPKGSFSTLEIQRTEQGDSAMYLCASSLTITASYEQYFGPGTRLTVT.

The chain recombines TRBV4-1 with TRBJ2-4; the D gene is possibly TRBD2 (7 bases). Germline V gene sequence: CDR1 MGHRA, CDR2 YSYEKL. Trimming shortened V by 1 base and J by 7 bases, and 17 bases separated the two germline ends. The CDR3 is 16 amino acids. The CDR3 protein is CASSQVGGGQANIQYF. In nucleotides, the CDR3 is TGCGCCAGCAGCCAAGTGGGCGGGGGCCAGGCGAACATTCAGTACTTC.

V and J are TRBV11-2 and TRBJ2-2; no clear D gene. V was trimmed by 5 bases and J by 8 bases, leaving 18 bases between them. CDR1 SGHAT and CDR2 FQNNGV come from the germline V gene. The CDR3 sequence is 15 residues long. CDR3 protein: CASSTSEVPRGELFF. As DNA, the CDR3 is TGTGCCAGCAGCACCTCCGAGGTGCCCCGGGGGGAGCTGTTTTTT.

This clone was recorded once. The chain couples TRBV23-1 to TRBJ1-1; 7 bases line up with TRBD1. TRBV23-1 is an ORF, with its function uncertain. V was clipped by 3 bases and J by 2 bases; unmatched bases: 12. The CDR3 length is 17 residues. The CDR3 nucleotides are TGCGCCAGCAGTCACCTGGCGCCCGGGACAGCAAACACTGAAGCTTTCTTT. Encoded protein: CASSHLAPGTANTEAFF.

The chain couples TRBV2 to TRBJ2-7; D is uncertain. The CDR3 runs 16 residues. V was cut by 3 bases and J by 1 base, with 16 bases left in between. Germline V gene sequence: CDR1 SNHLY, CDR2 FYNNEI. This CDR3 reads CASSDSKGSFSYEQYF. The DNA for the CDR3 is TGTGCCAGCAGTGATAGTAAGGGCAGCTTTTCCTACGAGCAGTACTTC.

V and J are TRBV19 and TRBJ2-6, with TRBD1 identical over 7 bases. The germline CDR1 and CDR2 sequences are LNHDA and SQIVND (reference sequence). This CDR3 comprises 15 residues. Trimming at V came to 5 bases and at J to 2 bases, leaving 3 bases not matched to a gene. This CDR3 reads CASSYDRAGANVLTF. In DNA form, the CDR3 reads TGTGCCAGTAGTTACGACAGGGCTGGGGCCAACGTCCTGACTTTC.

This chain uses TRBV9 with TRBJ2-7, with D unresolved. V was clipped by 4 bases and J by 2 bases, with 13 bases between them. This CDR3 has 14 amino acids. Per the germline V gene, CDR1 is SGDLS and CDR2 is YYNGEE. The CDR3 region is CASSLSPGPYEQYF. DNA for the CDR3: TGTGCCAGCAGCTTATCCCCTGGACCCTACGAGCAGTACTTC.